The entry below describes one T cell receptor beta chain. This entry belongs to a study of blood T cell repertoires in COVID-19. In the study overall: COVID-19 samples, acute and convalescent, were from the United States, Italy and Spain.

Repertoires were generated with immunoSEQ multiplex PCR, while TCRdb's copy carries only in-frame clones and drops some. Among 200,000 to 300,000 clones, about 90% were seen once, and the ten largest hold around 1.5%. The TCR originated in a woman aged 40 to 49 who had recovered from COVID-19. The sequenced sample was peripheral blood.

The CDR3 coding sequence is TGTGCCAGCAGTTACAGAAGCGGGGGGGCGGGAAATGAGCAGTTCTTC. Protein: CASSYRSGGAGNEQFF. This chain connects TRBV6-5 to TRBJ2-1; TRBD2 matches 10 bases. V lost 2 bases, J lost 7 bases, and 8 bases stayed unmatched. Per the germline V gene, CDR1 is MNHEY and CDR2 is SVGAGI. The CDR3 runs to 16 residues.